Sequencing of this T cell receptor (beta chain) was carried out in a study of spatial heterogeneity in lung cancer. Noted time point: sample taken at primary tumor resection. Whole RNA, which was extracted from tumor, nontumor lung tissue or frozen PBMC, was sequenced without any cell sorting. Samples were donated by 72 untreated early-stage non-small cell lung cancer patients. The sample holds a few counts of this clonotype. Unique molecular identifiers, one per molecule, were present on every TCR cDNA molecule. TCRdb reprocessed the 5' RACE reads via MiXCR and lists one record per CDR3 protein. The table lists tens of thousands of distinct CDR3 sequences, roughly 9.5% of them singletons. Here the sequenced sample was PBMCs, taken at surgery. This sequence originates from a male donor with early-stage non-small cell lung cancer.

CDR3 coding DNA: TGCAGTGCCGGACAGCCTAATTCACCCCTCCACTTT. It specifies CSAGQPNSPLHF. The rearrangement links TRBV20-1 to TRBJ1-6; D is possibly TRBD1 (6 bases). V shed 6 bases and J shed 6 bases, with 9 bases lying between them. The germline gives CDR1 DFQATT, CDR2 SNEGSKA (reference sequence). The CDR3 is made up of 12 amino acids.